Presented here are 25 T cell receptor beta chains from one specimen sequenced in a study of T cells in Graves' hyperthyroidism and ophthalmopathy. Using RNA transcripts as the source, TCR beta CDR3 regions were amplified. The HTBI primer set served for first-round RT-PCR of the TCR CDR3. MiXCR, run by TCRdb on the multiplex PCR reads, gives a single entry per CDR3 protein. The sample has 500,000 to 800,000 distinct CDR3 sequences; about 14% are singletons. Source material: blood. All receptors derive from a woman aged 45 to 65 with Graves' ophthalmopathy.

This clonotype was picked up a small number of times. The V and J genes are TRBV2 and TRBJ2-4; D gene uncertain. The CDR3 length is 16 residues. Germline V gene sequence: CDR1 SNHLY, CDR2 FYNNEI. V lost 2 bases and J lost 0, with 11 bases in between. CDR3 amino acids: CASSELGALAKNIQYF. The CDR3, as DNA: TGTGCCAGCAGTGAATTAGGAGCCTTAGCCAAAAACATTCAGTACTTC.

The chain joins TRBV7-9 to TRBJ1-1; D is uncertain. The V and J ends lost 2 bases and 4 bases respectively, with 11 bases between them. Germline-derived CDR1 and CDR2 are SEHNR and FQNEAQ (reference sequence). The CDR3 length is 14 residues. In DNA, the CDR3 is TGTGCCAGCAGCTTAATCGAACAGATCACTGAAGCTTTCTTT. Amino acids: CASSLIEQITEAFF.

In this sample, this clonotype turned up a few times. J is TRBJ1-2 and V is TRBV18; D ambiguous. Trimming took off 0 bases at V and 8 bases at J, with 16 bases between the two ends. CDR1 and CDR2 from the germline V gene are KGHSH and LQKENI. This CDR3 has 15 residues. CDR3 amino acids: CASSPPAPTGKGYTF. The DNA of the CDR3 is TGTGCCAGCTCACCACCGGCTCCAACGGGAAAGGGCTACACCTTC.

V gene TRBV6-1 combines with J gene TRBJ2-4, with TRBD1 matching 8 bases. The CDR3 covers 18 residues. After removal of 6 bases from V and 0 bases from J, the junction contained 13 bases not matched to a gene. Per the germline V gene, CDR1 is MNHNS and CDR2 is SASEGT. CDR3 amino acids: CASRDRVWDRVAKNIQYF. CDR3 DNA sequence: TGTGCCAGCAGGGACAGGGTCTGGGACAGAGTAGCCAAAAACATTCAGTACTTC.

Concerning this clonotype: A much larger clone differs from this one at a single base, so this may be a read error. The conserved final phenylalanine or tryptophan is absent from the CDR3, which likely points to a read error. The CDR3 region is CAISEPTKGGETQYL. The CDR3 region has the DNA TGTGCCATCAGTGAGCCGACTAAGGGAGGGGAGACCCAGTACCTC. The V call is TRBV10-3, the J call TRBJ2-5; 7 nucleotides line up with TRBD2. Germline assignment: CDR1 ENHRY and CDR2 SYGVKD. The CDR3 consists of 15 residues. V gave up 2 bases and J gave up 5 bases; unmatched junction bases: 8.

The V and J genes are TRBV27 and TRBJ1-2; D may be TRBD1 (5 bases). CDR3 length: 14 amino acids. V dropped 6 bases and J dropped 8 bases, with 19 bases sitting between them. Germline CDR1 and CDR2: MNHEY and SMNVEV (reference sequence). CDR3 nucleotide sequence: TGTGCCAGCAGGGCTGAGGGGCCCCGGAGGGGCTACACCTTC. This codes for CASRAEGPRRGYTF.

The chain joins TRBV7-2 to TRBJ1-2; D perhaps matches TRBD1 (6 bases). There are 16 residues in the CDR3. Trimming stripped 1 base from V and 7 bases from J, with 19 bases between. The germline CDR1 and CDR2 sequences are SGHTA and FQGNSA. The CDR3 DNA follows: TGTGCCAGCAGCTTAGTCTTTGCCAGGACGGGGGCTGGCTACACCTTC. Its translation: CASSLVFARTGAGYTF. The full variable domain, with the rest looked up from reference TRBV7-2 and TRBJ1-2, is GAGVSQSPSNKVTEKGKDVELRCDPISGHTALYWYRQSLGQGLEFLIYFQGNSAPDKSGLPSDRFSAERTGGSVSTLTIQRTQQEDSAVYLCASSLVFARTGAGYTFGSGTRLTVV.

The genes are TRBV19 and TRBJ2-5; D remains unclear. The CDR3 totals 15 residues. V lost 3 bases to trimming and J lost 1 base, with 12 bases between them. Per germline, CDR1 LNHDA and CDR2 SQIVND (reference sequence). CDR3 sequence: CASSIRRTRQETQYF. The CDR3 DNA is TGTGCCAGTAGTATCCGGAGAACACGCCAAGAGACCCAGTACTTC.

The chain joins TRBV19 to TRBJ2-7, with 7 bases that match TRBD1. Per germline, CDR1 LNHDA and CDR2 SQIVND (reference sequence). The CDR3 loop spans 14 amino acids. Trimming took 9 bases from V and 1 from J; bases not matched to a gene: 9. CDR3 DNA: TGTGCCAGCGGACCGAGACAGGGATCCTACGAGCAGTACTTC. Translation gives CASGPRQGSYEQYF.

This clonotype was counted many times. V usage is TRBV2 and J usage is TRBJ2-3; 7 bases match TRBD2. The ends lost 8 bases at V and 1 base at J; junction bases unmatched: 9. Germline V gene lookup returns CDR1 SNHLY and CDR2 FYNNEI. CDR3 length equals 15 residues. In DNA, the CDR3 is TGTGCCAGCGCCGCCGGGGGGAGCCGCACAGATACGCAGTATTTT. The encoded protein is CASAAGGSRTDTQYF.

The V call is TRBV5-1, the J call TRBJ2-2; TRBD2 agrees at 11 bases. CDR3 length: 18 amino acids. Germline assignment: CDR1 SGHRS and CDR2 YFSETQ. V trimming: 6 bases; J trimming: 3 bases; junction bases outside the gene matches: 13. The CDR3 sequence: CASKFRLAGGVHTGELFF. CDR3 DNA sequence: TGCGCCAGCAAGTTTCGTCTAGCGGGAGGTGTGCACACCGGGGAGCTGTTTTTT.

The CDR3 bases are TGTGCCAGCAGATTCACAGGAGGATCCTATGGCTACACCTTC. Protein sequence: CASRFTGGSYGYTF. The J gene is TRBJ1-2, the V gene TRBV6-1, with D possibly TRBD1 on 5 matching bases. The CDR3 totals 14 residues. CDR1 and CDR2 from the germline V gene are MNHNS and SASEGT. V was trimmed by 6 bases and J by 4 bases, leaving 15 bases between them.

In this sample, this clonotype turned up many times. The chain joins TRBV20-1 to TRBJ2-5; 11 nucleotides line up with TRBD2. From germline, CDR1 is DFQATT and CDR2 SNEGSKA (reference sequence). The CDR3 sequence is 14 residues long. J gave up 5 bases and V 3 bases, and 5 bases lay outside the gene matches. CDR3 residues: CSASTSGSSETQYF. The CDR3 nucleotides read TGCAGTGCTAGTACTAGCGGGAGCAGTGAGACCCAGTACTTC.

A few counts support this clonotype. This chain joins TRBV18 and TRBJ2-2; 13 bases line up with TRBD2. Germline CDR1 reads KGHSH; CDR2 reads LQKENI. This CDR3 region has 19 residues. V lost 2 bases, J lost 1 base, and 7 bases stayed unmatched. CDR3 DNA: TGTGCCAGCTCACCAGTCGGACTAGCGGGAGTGAAGAACACCGGGGAGCTGTTTTTT. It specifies CASSPVGLAGVKNTGELFF.

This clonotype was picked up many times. The CDR3 sequence is CASSPRTGGVFNTEAFF. The CDR3 nucleotides are TGTGCCAGCAGCCCTCGGACAGGGGGAGTTTTCAACACTGAAGCTTTCTTT. V and J are TRBV7-3 and TRBJ1-1; 10 bases agree with TRBD1. The CDR3 contains 17 residues. J lost 2 bases, V lost 5 bases, and 11 bases had no gene match. The germline V gene has CDR1 SGHTA and CDR2 FQGTGA.

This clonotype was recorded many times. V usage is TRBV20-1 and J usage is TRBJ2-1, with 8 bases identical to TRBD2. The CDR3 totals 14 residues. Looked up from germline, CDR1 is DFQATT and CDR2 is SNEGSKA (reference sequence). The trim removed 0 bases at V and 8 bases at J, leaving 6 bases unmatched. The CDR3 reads CSARDRGGIDEQFF. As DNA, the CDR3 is TGCAGTGCTAGAGATCGGGGGGGAATCGATGAGCAGTTCTTC.

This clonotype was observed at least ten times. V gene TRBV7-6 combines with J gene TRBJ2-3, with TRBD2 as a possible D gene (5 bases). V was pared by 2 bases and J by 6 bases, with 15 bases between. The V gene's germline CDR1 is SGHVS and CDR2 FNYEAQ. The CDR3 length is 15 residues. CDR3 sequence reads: CASSLTLGVGDTQYF. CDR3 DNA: TGTGCCAGCAGCTTAACATTGGGAGTAGGGGATACGCAGTATTTT.

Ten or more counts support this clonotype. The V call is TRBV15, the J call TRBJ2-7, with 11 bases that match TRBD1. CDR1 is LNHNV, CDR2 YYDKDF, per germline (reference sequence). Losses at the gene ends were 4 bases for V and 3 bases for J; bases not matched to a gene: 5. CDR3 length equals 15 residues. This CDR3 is CATSIGTGGIYEQYF. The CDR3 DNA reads TGTGCCACCAGCATCGGGACAGGGGGTATCTACGAGCAGTACTTC.

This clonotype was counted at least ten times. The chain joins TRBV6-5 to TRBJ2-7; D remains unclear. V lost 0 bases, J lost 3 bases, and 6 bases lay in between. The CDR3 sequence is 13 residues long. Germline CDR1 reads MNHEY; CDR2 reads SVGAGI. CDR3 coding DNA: TGTGCCAGCAGTTACTCGAATGACTACGAGCAGTACTTC. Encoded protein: CASSYSNDYEQYF.

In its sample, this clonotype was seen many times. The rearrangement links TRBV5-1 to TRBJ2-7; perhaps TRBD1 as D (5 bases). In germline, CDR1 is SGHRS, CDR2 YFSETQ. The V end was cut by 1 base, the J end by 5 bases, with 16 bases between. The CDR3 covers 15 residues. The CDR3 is CASSLLSRARHEQYF. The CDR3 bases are TGCGCCAGCAGCTTGTTGTCCAGGGCGAGGCACGAGCAGTACTTC.

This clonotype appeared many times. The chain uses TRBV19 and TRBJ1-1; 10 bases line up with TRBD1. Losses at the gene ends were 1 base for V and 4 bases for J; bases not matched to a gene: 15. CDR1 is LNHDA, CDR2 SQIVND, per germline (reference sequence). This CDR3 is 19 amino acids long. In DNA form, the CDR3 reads TGTGCCAGTAGTATAGGCTGGTTTGGGACAGGGGACAAACGCACTGAAGCTTTCTTT. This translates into CASSIGWFGTGDKRTEAFF.

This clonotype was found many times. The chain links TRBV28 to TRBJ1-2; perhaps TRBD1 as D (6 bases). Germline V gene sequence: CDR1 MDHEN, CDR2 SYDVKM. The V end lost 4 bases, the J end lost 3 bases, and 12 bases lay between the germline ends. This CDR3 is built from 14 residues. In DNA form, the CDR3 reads TGTGCCAGCAGTTGGACAGAGCCTTACTATGGCTACACCTTC. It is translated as CASSWTEPYYGYTF.

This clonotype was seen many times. The DNA of the CDR3 is TGTGCCAGCAGCTCTGCGGGTAGCGGGAGAGCCACCTACGAGCAGTACTTC. Amino acids: CASSSAGSGRATYEQYF. V is TRBV13 and J is TRBJ2-7; TRBD2 agrees at 9 bases. The CDR3 is made up of 17 amino acids. CDR1 is PRHDT and CDR2 is FYEKMQ in the germline V gene (reference sequence). Germline trimming cut 4 bases from V and 2 bases from J; bases unmatched to any gene: 12.

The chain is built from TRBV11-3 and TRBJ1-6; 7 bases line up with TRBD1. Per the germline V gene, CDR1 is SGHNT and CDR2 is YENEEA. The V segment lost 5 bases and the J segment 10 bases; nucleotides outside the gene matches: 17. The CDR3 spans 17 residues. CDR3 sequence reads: CASSLRKRGLLGSPLHF. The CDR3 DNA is TGTGCCAGCAGCCTTAGGAAAAGGGGGCTTCTAGGGTCACCCCTCCACTTT.

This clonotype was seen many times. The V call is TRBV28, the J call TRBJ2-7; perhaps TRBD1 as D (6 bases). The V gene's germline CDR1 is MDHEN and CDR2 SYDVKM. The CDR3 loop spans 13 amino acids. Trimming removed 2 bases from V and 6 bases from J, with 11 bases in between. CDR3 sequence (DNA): TGTGCCAGCAGTTTACCCGCGGACAGCGAGCAGTACTTC. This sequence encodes CASSLPADSEQYF.